This record covers a single T cell receptor (beta chain). This clone's antigen is unknown. Base-call qualities are not available, and no considerably larger clone is one nucleotide away. In total, approximately 700 healthy bone marrow donors made up the cohort. All cohort members were sampled while nominally healthy, although unrecorded immune exposures were likely present. CMV serostatus was positive for 250 to 300 and negative for about 55% of the roughly 670 cohort members, and was not recorded for this donor. A peripheral blood sample was collected from each donor, and TCR beta sequencing was performed on peripheral blood mononuclear cells. Genomic DNA was extracted from the blood cell samples with the Qiagen DNeasy Blood Extraction Kit. The data belong to a study of cytomegalovirus exposure and HLA in healthy donors (TCRdb year 2017). About the investigation overall: In an earlier analysis of approximately 640 of the donors, about 260 Gb of sequence data and just under 120 million unique TCR beta sequences from 180 million or so T cells were reported. An early release that covered 500 to 800 HLA-typed donors contained about 300 gigabases of sequencing data and 80 million or so unique TCR sequences. The genetic ancestry cluster associated with self-reported Caucasian donors included about 81% of the 300 to 450 genotyped donors. The study aimed to test whether cataloging public T cell receptors could reveal signatures of past pathogen exposure. The study used immunosequencing to profile the T cell repertoires of 670 or so subjects and linked those repertoires to cytomegalovirus serostatus. Besides the first cohort of 666 subjects, a separate validation cohort made up of roughly 120 different subjects was used. The study combined high-throughput TCR immunosequencing, statistical association of individual TCRs with disease status, and machine learning to predict cytomegalovirus infection status. A later analysis re-analyzed previously published TCR beta repertoires from roughly 690 donors and added high-resolution HLA genotyping to study TCR occurrence patterns. Rather than drawing on any new phenotypic data, the later analysis identified candidate immune exposures from TCR beta sequences and the way those sequences occurred across donors. An earlier analysis of some 600 of the donors applied high-throughput TCR beta sequencing to assess whether each TCR beta V gene segment acted as functional or pseudogenic. Donor age, sex, ethnicity and CMV serostatus were compiled alongside the repertoire data. A later genetic analysis took genome-wide SNP genotypes for about three fifths of the 666 donors and used that subset as a discovery cohort. Every discovery cohort repertoire had been produced on one sequencing platform. Class I and class II HLA loci were covered by the typing at four-digit resolution. The number of typed donors differed by locus: 629-630 for A, B, C, DRB1 and DQB1; 500 to 550 for DQA1; approximately 600 for DPA1; and some 470 for DPB1. About five DR-DQ haplotypes were treated as single units for association and clustering because of strong linkage in the cohort. On average, around 240,000 unique TCR beta nucleotide sequences were sequenced per donor among 398 genotyped donors of the cohort, with roughly 18% of those sequences being non-productive. Results the study describes overall, beyond this receptor: The sequencing pipeline was judged likely to have produced a cluster of highly shared sequence variants as a technical artifact. It was suggested by the authors that the approach could potentially be generalized to other disease states and immunological phenotypes. The study listed 164 TCR beta chains as associated with cytomegalovirus. Broadly in line with IMGT annotations, most TCR beta V segments showed up in productive rearrangements about 90% or about 30% of the time in an earlier analysis of several hundred of the donors. Sequencing depth was assumed to be roughly uniform across donors in the presence/absence analyses, though that assumption may not hold. Because HLA typing was unavailable for some donors at each locus, only the typed subset was used in association tests. In a later genetic analysis, fewer N-insertions in productive TCRs were reported among donors in an Asian-associated ancestry cluster than the approximately 630-donor mean. This cohort had only TCR beta chains sequenced, and the lack of alpha or paired-chain data limited which features could be detected. Linkage disequilibrium might explain the correlated functional status among segregating V segments, but an unknown experimental factor could not be excluded. While some public TCRs were present in many individuals, most TCR sequences turned up only very rarely across donors. According to a later analysis, TCR association rates differed among HLA loci, with DRB1 alleles showing the most associated TCRs and HLA-C alleles showing the fewest. According to a later analysis, parvovirus B19, influenza, CMV and Epstein-Barr virus appeared linked to several top co-occurrence clusters. Because counts were too low, about 17 rarely observed V segments, including chromosome 9 orphons, were excluded from the earlier analysis of around 590 of the donors. Immune exposure information for the cohort was limited to CMV serostatus. In both the original and validation cohorts, the classifier was reported to diagnose cytomegalovirus status with high specificity and sensitivity. A later genetic analysis associated a missense DCLRE1C variant with V-gene and J-gene trimming of TCR beta chains, and an independent cohort replicated the association. When HLA alleles, especially DR and DQ, strongly co-occurred, TCR associations were difficult to assign to individual alleles. In vitro tests confirmed that a few of the cytomegalovirus-associated TCR beta chains recognize cytomegalovirus antigens. In a later analysis, HLA-associated TCR beta chains were found to be more clonally expanded and to have lower generation probabilities than equally common non-associated chains. A further reported finding was that TCR beta sequences accurately predicted the HLA-A and HLA-B alleles for most subjects in the first cohort. Most CMV-associated TCR beta chains appeared to be HLA-restricted in a later analysis, and the HLA associations seemed to be driven largely by CMV exposure. At a false discovery rate of 0.05, a later analysis linked 16,951 TCR beta sequences to specific HLA alleles. Because the 87-base-pair reads could not distinguish some IMGT-functional V segments, including TRBV6-2 and TRBV6-3, those segments were excluded.

The CDR3 runs 15 residues from the cysteine to the phenylalanine. The CDR3 DNA has 45 bases and is translated from base 1. The germline V gene encodes CDR1 SNHLY and CDR2 FYNNEI. Here V drops 0 bases and J drops 4 bases, and the junction holds 4 bases not matched to any gene. Libraries were prepared through the immunoSEQ multiplex PCR assay. For the multiplex PCR, a mixture combining 60 forward primers for TCR Vbeta segments and 13 reverse primers for TCR Jbeta segments was used. A multiplex PCR assay on genomic DNA amplified the CDR3 region of rearranged TCR beta genes. The amplified TCR beta libraries were sequenced on the Illumina HiSeq System as 87-base-pair reads. The authors' analysis ran thus. Across the 600 to 700 repertoires, a later analysis counted approximately 83 million unique TCR beta chains, some 11 million of which were shared by at least two donors. To remove PCR and sequencing errors, raw reads were error-corrected and collapsed into unique sequences using a nearest-neighbor algorithm that merged closely related sequences. V, D and J gene segments were assigned by aligning CDR3 sequences to IMGT reference sequences. For a sequence to be retained, a match of at least six nucleotides was required to both a V gene segment and a J gene segment. Rearrangements were called productive when the CDR3 lacked stop codons and stayed in frame with V and J; all others were non-productive. Following IMGT convention, CDR3 was defined as the stretch from the second conserved V-encoded cysteine to the conserved J-encoded phenylalanine. In an earlier analysis of approximately 500 of the donors, sequences lacking an unambiguous match to a single V gene segment were excluded. In an earlier analysis of a few hundred of the donors, V segments were called functional above 56.7% productive rearrangements and were called segregating when the between-donor standard deviation exceeded 5%. A statistical classification framework was built for diagnosing cytomegalovirus status from the catalog of TCR beta chain sequences. A later analysis assigned V and J genes by comparing TCR nucleotide sequences with IMGT/GENE-DB human TR gene sequences. A later analysis assigned CDR3 sequences and most-parsimonious VDJ recombination scenarios with the TCRdist pipeline. In a later analysis, each TCR beta chain was defined by its CDR3 amino acid sequence together with its V-gene family, and reads lacking a unique V-gene family were excluded. A later analysis removed several hundred highly shared, low-generation-probability nucleotide sequences to deal with suspected cross-contamination and a sequencing artifact. For each public chain, a later analysis derived a clonal expansion index from normalized ranks of inferred template counts within each repertoire. In a later analysis, generation probabilities were computed with a VDJ recombination model fitted to out-of-frame rearrangements, and the resulting probabilities were checked against IGoR. In a later analysis, hypergeometric tests were used to score TCR-TCR, TCR-HLA and TCR-CMV co-occurrence, with a repertoire-size bias correction applied to TCR pairs. To estimate false discovery rates, a later analysis permuted the HLA or CMV assignments 20 times. In a later analysis, co-occurring TCRs were grouped using DBSCAN, and TCRdist sequence similarity was added for clustering within HLA-allele-positive subsets. For co-occurrence clustering, repertoires with fewer than 30,000 or more than 120,000 public chains were excluded, along with five or six repertoires with anomalous nucleotide sharing. TCRdb obtained this table from immuneACCESS and retained in-frame rearrangements with V and J assigned. These tables miss some clones; where compared with another copy, unresolved V genes account for less than half of the shortfall, and the remainder is unexplained. The V and J calls and the clone size are those of that table, but D and trimming were determined from the DNA. The table for this sample lists under 200,000 clones; roughly 80% of them were counted only once. 1.5% to 2% of the sample goes to the ten largest clones.

The clonotype originates from a human donor in good health. The V gene is TRBV2 and the J gene is TRBJ2-3; TRBD2 lines up with 7 middle nucleotides. Sequencing input: PBMCs. The nucleotide sequence reads as follows: TGTGCCAGCAGTGAAGCTAGCGGGTACGCAGATACGCAGTATTTT. It specifies CASSEASGYADTQYF.